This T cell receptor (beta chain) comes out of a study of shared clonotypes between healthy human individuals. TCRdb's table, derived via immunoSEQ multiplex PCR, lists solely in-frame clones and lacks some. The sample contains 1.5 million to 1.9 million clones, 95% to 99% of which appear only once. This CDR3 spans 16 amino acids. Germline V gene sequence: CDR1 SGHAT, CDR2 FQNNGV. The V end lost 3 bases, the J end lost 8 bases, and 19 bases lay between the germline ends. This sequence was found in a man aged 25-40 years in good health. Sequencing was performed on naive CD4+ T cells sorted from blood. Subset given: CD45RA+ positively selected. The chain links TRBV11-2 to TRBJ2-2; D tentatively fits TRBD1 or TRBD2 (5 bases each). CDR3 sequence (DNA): TGTGCCAGCAGCTTGGCCCAGGGCGTGGGACCGGGGGAGCTGTTTTTT. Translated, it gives CASSLAQGVGPGELFF. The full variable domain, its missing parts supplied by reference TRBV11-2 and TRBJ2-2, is EAGVAQSPRYKIIEKRQSVAFWCNPISGHATLYWYQQILGQGPKLLIQFQNNGVVDDSQLPKDRFSAERLKGVDSTLKIQPAKLEDSAVYLCASSLAQGVGPGELFFGEGSRLTVL.